The sequence of this TCR beta chain was determined in a study of blood T cell repertoires in COVID-19. Study as a whole: Samples of COVID-19 (acute and convalescent) were obtained from the United States, Italy and Spain. Nucleic acid was either cDNA or gDNA, and it came from T cells, B-cell-depleted T cells, or PBMCs.

Patients from Seattle were sampled longitudinally, starting during active infection. In the authors' workflow: For nucleated cells, counts were estimated from reference gene primer amplification. Sequencing used immunoSEQ multiplex PCR; TCRdb keeps in-frame clones, though not all of them. V and J calls and clone size are given by that table; D and trimming were obtained from the DNA. The sample carries 390,000 or so clones, approximately 89% recorded once. This clone has only a few counts. This CDR3 has 15 residues. V shed 3 bases and J 8 bases; nucleotides not matched to a gene: 9. Per germline, CDR1 SGHTA and CDR2 FQGNSA.

The chain has TRBV7-2 and TRBJ2-1; TRBD2 matches 8 bases. The clonotype was recovered from a woman younger than 45 with COVID-19, enrolled during active disease. Sequenced sample: peripheral blood. This chain's CDR3 is CASSLQAGDRYEQFF. The CDR3 region has the DNA TGTGCCAGCAGCTTGCAAGCGGGAGATAGGTATGAGCAGTTCTTC.